These T cell receptor beta chains were read from a single sample in a study of cytomegalovirus exposure and HLA in healthy donors. Repertoires were generated with immunoSEQ multiplex PCR, while TCRdb's copy carries only in-frame clones and drops some. The data contain some 150,000 clones, over 65% of them seen just once; the ten biggest clones take up about 3%. Sequences were obtained from PBMCs. These receptors were collected from a man aged 35-49 years in good health and CMV-seropositive. CDR3s include the opening cysteine and the closing phenylalanine or tryptophan. The order of the fields is J gene, D gene, clone size, V gene, CDR3 DNA, CDR3 protein. A D gene is named only where the DNA matches it firmly. The listing skips clone size in some rows; elsewhere it reads once, few, many or a size class.

>TRBJ1-6|-|few|TRBV6-5
TGTGCCAGCAGTCTACAGGGACCCTATAATTCACCCCTCCACTTT
CASSLQGPYNSPLHF
>TRBJ2-1|TRBD2|once|TRBV29-1
TGCAGCGTTGGAGCGGGAGGCTTGGAAAACAATGAGCAGTTCTTC
CSVGAGGLENNEQFF
>TRBJ2-1|TRBD2|-|TRBV5-1
TGCGCCAGCGCTTTGAGCGGGAGGGGGGTTGAGCAGTTCTTC
CASALSGRGVEQFF
>TRBJ1-2|-|-|TRBV27
TGTGCCAGCAGTCGTCTGGACAGCTTCATACGAAAAAACTATGGCTACACCTTC
CASSRLDSFIRKNYGYTF
>TRBJ2-2|-|-|TRBV7-7
TGTGCCAGCAGCCCCGGAAAGCGGGGGGAGCTGTTTTTT
CASSPGKRGELFF
>TRBJ2-6|TRBD1|-|TRBV19
TGTGCCAGCCGGGACAGGGGTGGGTCTGGGGCCAACGTCCTGACTTTC
CASRDRGGSGANVLTF
>TRBJ1-5|-|-|TRBV7-9
TGTGCCAGCAGCTTAGGGGACAATAGCAATCAGCCCCAGCATTTT
CASSLGDNSNQPQHF
>TRBJ2-3|-|-|TRBV6-1
TGTGCCAGCAGTGCTTCAAGGGGTAGCGGAGGGATAGATACGCAGTATTTT
CASSASRGSGGIDTQYF
>TRBJ2-3|-|-|TRBV7-2
TGTGCCAGCAGCCCGGACTACAACACAGATACGCAGTATTTT
CASSPDYNTDTQYF
>TRBJ2-7|-|-|TRBV9
TGTGCCAGCAGCGAGGAGGGATACGAGCAGTACTTC
CASSEEGYEQYF
>TRBJ1-4|-|once|TRBV11-2
TGTGCCAGCAGCTTACAGGACATCCGGGCAAGGAGAAATGAAAAACTGTTTTTT
CASSLQDIRARRNEKLFF
>TRBJ1-1|-|-|TRBV5-1
TGCGCCAGCAGCTTGGTGGAGGTGGCCAAGAACACTGAAGCTTTCTTT
CASSLVEVAKNTEAFF
>TRBJ1-2|TRBD1|few|TRBV5-1
TGCGCCAGCAGCGAACAGGGGGCTTATGGCTACACCTTC
CASSEQGAYGYTF
>TRBJ2-5|-|-|TRBV25-1
TGTGCCAGCAGTGAGGAGAGGGAAGAGACCCAGTACTTC
CASSEEREETQYF
>TRBJ2-7|TRBD1|-|TRBV7-8
TGTGCCAGCAGCTTAGGGACAGGGAATTACTACGAGCAGTACTTC
CASSLGTGNYYEQYF
>TRBJ1-2|-|-|TRBV18
TGTGCCAGCTCACTCACTACGGGGGGGAACTATGGCTACACCTTC
CASSLTTGGNYGYTF
>TRBJ2-5|-|-|TRBV7-8
TGTGCCGTCCCCCTGAGCGGTCAAGAGACCCAGTACTTC
CAVPLSGQETQYF
>TRBJ2-3|-|-|TRBV18
TGTGCCAGCTCTCCTCTTAGCGGAGATACGCAGTATTTT
CASSPLSGDTQYF
>TRBJ1-4|-|-|TRBV5-1
TGCGCCAGCAGCTTGAGTGTAGGCCGGGAAGAAAAACTGTTTTTT
CASSLSVGREEKLFF
>TRBJ2-1|-|-|TRBV5-1
TGCGCCAGCAGCTTCAGGACCAACGGGGGAACTAGCAATTACAATGAGCAGTTCTTC
CASSFRTNGGTSNYNEQFF
>TRBJ2-4|TRBD2|-|TRBV5-1
TGCGCCAGCAGCTGGACTAGCGGGAGTCCTCTAGCCAAAAACATTCAGTACTTC
CASSWTSGSPLAKNIQYF
>TRBJ1-2|-|-|TRBV20-1
TGCAGTGACGACAGTAACTATGGCTACACCTTC
CSDDSNYGYTF
>TRBJ2-7|-|-|TRBV18
TGTGCCAGCTCACCATGGTCTACCTACGAGCAGTACTTC
CASSPWSTYEQYF
>TRBJ2-3|-|few|TRBV4-1
TGCGCCAGCAGCCCCAGGGGAACAGATACGCAGTATTTT
CASSPRGTDTQYF
>TRBJ2-3|-|-|TRBV9
TGTGCCAGCAGCCCTTCGGGTCGCACAGATACGCAGTATTTT
CASSPSGRTDTQYF
>TRBJ1-1|-|few|TRBV10-3
TGTGCCATCAGCCCTGGGGGGTACCCTGAAGCTTTCTTT
CAISPGGYPEAFF
>TRBJ2-1|-|few|TRBV6-1
TGTGCCAGCAACCCTACTAGGACTATTACAAATGAGCAGTTCTTC
CASNPTRTITNEQFF
>TRBJ1-1|-|-|TRBV6-5
TGTGCCAGCAGGATCGAGAAGAACACTGAAGCTTTCTTT
CASRIEKNTEAFF
>TRBJ1-2|-|-|TRBV28
TGTGCCAGCAGTGCTTACCTCGGACAGTTCTATGGCTACACCTTC
CASSAYLGQFYGYTF
>TRBJ2-1|TRBD1|few|TRBV5-1
TGCGCCAGCAGCTTGGCCCAAGGACAGGAAGAGCAGTTCTTC
CASSLAQGQEEQFF
>TRBJ2-1|-|-|TRBV7-3
TGTGCCAGCAGCTGGGCTAGCCCAATCGATGAGCAGTTCTTC
CASSWASPIDEQFF
>TRBJ1-1|-|-|TRBV7-9
TGTGCCAGCAGCTCCTCCGCGTCGGAAGCTTTCTTT
CASSSSASEAFF
>TRBJ2-7|TRBD2|-|TRBV19
TGTGCCACCGCTAGCGGGAGTAATTACGAGCAGTACTTC
CATASGSNYEQYF
>TRBJ2-1|TRBD2|-|TRBV7-2
TGTGCCAGCAGCTTAGGGAGCGGGACCTACAATGAGCAGTTCTTC
CASSLGSGTYNEQFF
>TRBJ1-2|TRBD1|-|TRBV18
TGTGCCAGCTCACCAGGGACAGGGTCTGGCTACACCTTC
CASSPGTGSGYTF
>TRBJ1-6|-|few|TRBV9
TGTGCCAGCAGCGTAGAGGGGCTTAATTCACCCCTCCACTTT
CASSVEGLNSPLHF
>TRBJ1-1|TRBD1|-|TRBV27
TGTGCCAGCAGTTTACCGATCCGACAGGGGGCGGTGAACACTGAAGCTTTCTTT
CASSLPIRQGAVNTEAFF
>TRBJ1-2|-|-|TRBV11-2
TGTGCCAGCAGCTTAGATACGGACAGAAACTATGGCTACACCTTC
CASSLDTDRNYGYTF
>TRBJ2-7|TRBD2|-|TRBV6-1
TGTGCCAGCGGGACTAGCGGGCAACCCTACGAGCAGTACTTC
CASGTSGQPYEQYF
>TRBJ2-3|-|once|TRBV5-4
TGTGCCAGCAGCTTCGGTCGACACACCACAGATACGCAGTATTTT
CASSFGRHTTDTQYF
>TRBJ1-1|-|few|TRBV13
TGTGCCAGCAGCTTATCAGGGATTACTTTTGAAGCTTTCTTT
CASSLSGITFEAFF
>TRBJ2-5|-|few|TRBV7-9
TGTGCCGGGCAGTCGCAACGGCCCCAGACCCAGTACTTC
CAGQSQRPQTQYF
>TRBJ1-5|-|-|TRBV6-1
TGTGCCAGCAGGAGCTCAGGGCTAGGGAATCAGCCCCAGCATTTT
CASRSSGLGNQPQHF
>TRBJ2-1|TRBD2|-|TRBV30
TGTGCCTGGGGGACTAGCGGGAGCGGCGGTGAGCAGTTCTTC
CAWGTSGSGGEQFF
>TRBJ2-6|-|-|TRBV4-2
TGTGCCAGCAGCCAAGATGACAGCTCTGGGGCCAACGTCCTGACTTTC
CASSQDDSSGANVLTF
>TRBJ1-5|-|few|TRBV28
TGTGCCAGCAGTATCGCAGGGAAACGATATCAGCCCCAGCATTTT
CASSIAGKRYQPQHF
>TRBJ2-1|TRBD2|-|TRBV5-1
TGCGCCAGCGGCGGGGCTAGCGGGAGGTCTTGGAGTGAGCAGTTCTTC
CASGGASGRSWSEQFF
>TRBJ1-4|-|-|TRBV30
TGTGCCTGGGGCGGGGCTCCTAATGAAAAACTGTTTTTT
CAWGGAPNEKLFF
>TRBJ2-1|TRBD2|-|TRBV7-3
TGTGCCAGCAGCTTAAGTAGCGGGAGGTACTACAATGAGCAGTTCTTC
CASSLSSGRYYNEQFF
>TRBJ1-2|TRBD1|-|TRBV7-2
TGTGCCAGCAGCCTACCCACAGGGGAAGGCTACACCTTC
CASSLPTGEGYTF
>TRBJ1-1|TRBD1|-|TRBV6-4
TGTGCCAGCAGTGACCCTCAAACAGGGGCGGGCGACACTGAAGCTTTCTTT
CASSDPQTGAGDTEAFF
>TRBJ1-5|TRBD1|-|TRBV10-3
TGTGCCACCTCGGGACAGTATAGCAATCAGCCCCAGCATTTT
CATSGQYSNQPQHF
>TRBJ2-7|-|-|TRBV28
TGTGCCAGCAGTTTCAACTACGAGCAGTACTTC
CASSFNYEQYF
>TRBJ2-7|-|-|TRBV28
TGTGCCAGCAGTTTAAGAGGGTTGGGCTACGAGCAGTACTTC
CASSLRGLGYEQYF
>TRBJ2-5|-|-|TRBV10-3
TGTGCCATCAGCATCGACAAGTACCAAGAGACCCAGTACTTC
CAISIDKYQETQYF
>TRBJ2-1|-|-|TRBV19
TGTGCCAGTAGTAGCCGGACAGTATACAATGAGCAGTTCTTC
CASSSRTVYNEQFF
>TRBJ1-1|-|-|TRBV30
TGTGCCTATCTCACAGGGCAAGGTGAAGCTTTCTTT
CAYLTGQGEAFF
>TRBJ2-3|-|-|TRBV29-1
TGCAGCGTTGTTCGAGGGAGAACAGATACGCAGTATTTT
CSVVRGRTDTQYF
>TRBJ2-6|-|many|TRBV4-3
TGCGCCAGCAGCCAAGCACAGGGCTCTGGGGCCAACGTCCTGACTTTC
CASSQAQGSGANVLTF
>TRBJ2-7|TRBD1|-|TRBV19
TGTGCCAGTAGTAGGACAGGGGGAAACTCCTACGAGCAGTACTTC
CASSRTGGNSYEQYF